This T cell receptor beta chain stems from a study of blood T cell repertoires in COVID-19. Study summary: The study drew acute and convalescent COVID-19 samples from the United States, Italy and Spain. Sources were T cells, B-cell-depleted T cells, or PBMCs; the material itself was cDNA or gDNA.

CDR3 size: 14 residues. Per germline, CDR1 SGHRS and CDR2 YFSETQ. V was clipped by 4 bases and J by 2 bases; unmatched bases: 3. Authors' analysis steps: Reference gene primer amplification gave nucleated cell count estimates. The method was immunoSEQ multiplex PCR; TCRdb's version includes in-frame clones alone and lacks a portion of them. The D gene and trimming were derived from the DNA, and the V and J assignments and clone size from that table. The sample yields approximately 120,000 clones, more than 70% seen once. This receptor was identified in a human donor in a cohort sampled during active COVID-19. Sequencing was performed on peripheral blood. The genes are TRBV5-1 and TRBJ2-5; 9 nucleotides agree with TRBD1. This CDR3 is CASSHGQGQETQYF. As DNA, the CDR3 is TGCGCCAGCAGCCACGGACAGGGGCAAGAGACCCAGTACTTC.